This T cell receptor (beta chain) was captured in a study of shared clonotypes between healthy human individuals (dated by TCRdb to about 2020). Some background on the complete study: A few men and a couple of women, aged 18 to 49 years, made up the cohort. Each donor's leukapheresis produced roughly between roughly 0.85 and 9 billion PBMCs. To increase sequencing depth and limit assay-specific biases, TCR repertoire library preparation and sequencing were carried out by different laboratories using diverse techniques. Blood TCR repertoires of roughly 5 healthy adults were deeply sequenced to estimate repertoire size and the extent of clonotype sharing between individuals. For each donor, CD4 naive and CD4 memory were each run on three plates, CD8 naive on two plates, and CD8 memory on one plate. Paper-wide results and their limitations: Estimated clonotype richness was generally larger for naive than for memory subsets. Sampling was restricted to blood, and TCR repertoires in tissues likely differ from the TCR repertoires found in blood. Even with the large sequencing depth, rarefaction of the sorted-subset datasets indicated that sequencing was incomplete. When a few donors were compared, the shared fraction of clonotypes was around 5% for naive CD4, over 3% for naive CD8, 2.3% for memory CD4, and roughly 0.43% for memory CD8. Pairwise subsampling indicated that sequencing depth was expected to affect the degree of clonotype sharing among donors. Because the study included only a small number of donors, the genetic and exposure-history diversity represented was limited. Compared with non-shared clonotypes, the clonotypes found in all four sorted-subset donors had higher generation probabilities.

Using the deep immunoSEQ assay, TCR CDR3 regions were amplified from genomic DNA by multiplex PCR. Extracted genomic DNA from each cell subset was spread evenly across all wells of several immunoSEQ 96-well plates, with each plate serving as a replicate. For sorted subsets, approximately 200 ng of genomic DNA, equivalent to 25,000 to 35,000 T cell genomes, went into each replicate PCR. Purified libraries were quantified with a Qubit 3.0 fluorometer, sized on a Bioanalyzer 2100, and re-quantified with the KAPA Library Quantification kit. A separate single-read 150-cycle Illumina NextSeq 550 flow cell was used to sequence each immunoSEQ 96-well plate. The authors processed their data as follows. Because only junctional sequences without quality scores were contained in the immunoSEQ output, filtering matching that applied to full-length reads could not be performed. Sequences were annotated with PyIR, a Python wrapper for IgBLAST v1.9, using IMGT germline references to assign V/J genes and CDR3. Any read was removed if the V/J assignment was weak (E-value above 1e-6), the CDR3 was missing, or the read contained stop codons, out-of-frame junctions, or ambiguous translated residues. V3J clonotypes were defined as sequences sharing the same inferred V gene, J gene, and CDR3 amino acid sequence. To compute the percentage overlap between repertoires, the number of shared unique clonotypes was divided by the size of the smaller repertoire. Repertoire richness was assessed with RTK rarefaction, the Chao1 estimator, and Recon v2.1 estimates of unobserved clonotypes. For all TCRbeta clonotypes obtained by the gDNA method from a few donors, generation probabilities were computed with OLGA. TCRdb holds this immuneACCESS table with in-frame rearrangements only. Some clones are missing; in checked studies, unresolved V genes explain under half, and the rest has no known cause. That table is the source of V, J and clone size, and D and trimming were worked out from the DNA. Across this sample there are 300,000 or so clones, with less than 85% seen only once. The ten top clones hold about a tenth of the sample.

Sequences MNHEY (CDR1) and SMNVEV (CDR2) are obtained from the germline V gene (reference sequence). From V the trimming removes 6 bases and from J it removes 0 bases, while the gene matches leave 17 bases of the junction unaccounted for. The CDR3 goes from the cysteine to the phenylalanine over 18 residues. The read is trimmed to its CDR3 DNA, 54 bases read in frame from base 1. Worth noting for this clone: Its antigen target is currently unknown. Per-base quality was not reported, and no clone a single base away is much larger than it.

The donors were healthy, HIV-negative adults with no recently reported acute infections or vaccinations. Every donor was a Caucasian adult living in Nashville, Tennessee, USA. CD4+ T cells were enriched by magnetic negative selection, after which naive cells were positively selected on CD45RA and the negative fraction was taken as the memory subset. After blood collection by leukapheresis, PBMCs were isolated using Ficoll-Histopaque density gradient centrifugation and then cryopreserved in the vapor phase of liquid nitrogen. Purity and quantity of every magnetically sorted T cell population were checked by analytical flow cytometry. Each sorted fraction had its genomic DNA isolated and then quantified by UV absorbance on a Nanodrop 2000c.

The rearrangement joined TRBV27 to TRBJ2-7; 7 nucleotides in the junction match TRBD1. What was sequenced was memory CD4+ T cells sorted from blood. The intended sense of this specimen's cell subset or site label: CD45RA-negative fraction. The clonotype comes from a man aged 25 to 40 in good health. The nucleotide sequence is TGTGCCAGCAGAGCGGACAGGCTCCGGGGTGGCAGCTCCTACGAGCAGTACTTC. Its amino acids are CASRADRLRGGSSYEQYF.